This TCR beta chain was profiled in a study of shared clonotypes between healthy human individuals. Terminally differentiated effector memory CD45RA+ cells were excluded from the naive CD8 cells, which were CD45RO-negative and positively selected for CCR7. Clones were read by immunoSEQ multiplex PCR, and TCRdb kept only the in-frame ones, dropping some. The sample yields about 2 million clones, about 95% seen once. The TCR was taken from a man between 18 and 35 years old in good health. Material: naive CD8+ T cells sorted from blood.

In DNA form, the CDR3 reads TGTGCCAGCAGCTTGGCTACCTACAATGAGCAGTTCTTC. Translated, it gives CASSLATYNEQFF. This chain links TRBV11-2 with TRBJ2-1; D unclear. Trimming stripped 3 bases from V and 2 bases from J, with 5 bases between. Germline lookup yields CDR1 SGHAT and CDR2 FQNNGV. This CDR3 is 13 amino acids long. Variable domain in full (rest from reference TRBV11-2 and TRBJ2-1): EAGVAQSPRYKIIEKRQSVAFWCNPISGHATLYWYQQILGQGPKLLIQFQNNGVVDDSQLPKDRFSAERLKGVDSTLKIQPAKLEDSAVYLCASSLATYNEQFFGPGTRLTVL.